A single sample gave rise to the 13 T cell receptor beta chains below, sequenced in a study of T-cell memory formation after mild COVID-19. In TCRdb, the 5' RACE reads were re-called with MiXCR into one record per CDR3 protein. The repertoire holds approximately 400,000 distinct CDR3 sequences, 24% seen once, with roughly 8.7% in the top ten. The sample consisted of PBMCs or a T cell subset sorted from them (not recorded which). The receptor source for this set is an adult woman who had mild COVID-19 (a few samples of this study predate the infection). Cell type and time point are not known.

V usage is TRBV12-3 or TRBV12-4 and J usage is TRBJ1-2; TRBD1 agrees at 8 bases. V lost 6 bases and J lost 7; bases outside the gene matches: 16. The CDR3 runs 16 residues. CDR3 coding DNA: TGTGCCAGCAGAGGGACAGGTGAAACCCCTGGTGGTGGCTACACCTTC. It translates to CASRGTGETPGGGYTF.

The chain carries TRBV18 and TRBJ1-2; 8 bases are shared with TRBD1. The V and J ends lost 3 bases and 8 bases, in that order; junction bases with no gene match: 5. The CDR3 extends over 13 amino acids. In germline, CDR1 is KGHSH, CDR2 LQKENI. The CDR3 sequence: CASSPGQVEGYTF. In DNA, the CDR3 is TGTGCCAGCTCACCGGGACAGGTGGAGGGCTACACCTTC.

The chain has TRBV28 and TRBJ1-6; D not certain. Germline V gene sequence: CDR1 MDHEN, CDR2 SYDVKM. The V end lost 6 bases, the J end lost 7 bases, and 7 bases lay between the germline ends. The CDR3 has 12 amino acids. CDR3 nucleotides: TGTGCCAGCAGGGGCCCAAATTCACCCCTCCACTTT. Protein: CASRGPNSPLHF. Combining the CDR3 with reference TRBV28 and TRBJ1-6 gives the whole variable domain DVKVTQSSRYLVKRTGEKVFLECVQDMDHENMFWYRQDPGLGLRLIYFSYDVKMKEKGDIPEGYSVSREKKERFSLILESASTNQTSMYLCASRGPNSPLHFGNGTRLTVT.

Only a few counts were recorded for this clonotype. The chain couples TRBV2 to TRBJ1-5; 7 bases line up with TRBD1. Germline CDR1 is SNHLY and CDR2 is FYNNEI. With V trimmed by 6 bases and J by 1 base, 12 bases remained unmatched. The length of the CDR3 is 17 residues. The CDR3 region is CASSMVIMTGSNQPQHF. The DNA for the CDR3 is TGTGCCAGCAGCATGGTTATTATGACAGGGAGCAATCAGCCCCAGCATTTT.

Ten or more counts support this clonotype. The chain uses TRBV5-1 and TRBJ1-1; D is unclear. The CDR3 extends over 13 amino acids. Trimming removed 4 bases at V and 5 bases at J, with 12 bases between. CDR1 is SGHRS and CDR2 is YFSETQ in the germline V gene. CDR3 loop: CASSLEGSTEAFF. Written as DNA, the CDR3 is TGCGCCAGCAGCCTGGAAGGGAGTACTGAAGCTTTCTTT.

This sequence joins TRBV27 and TRBJ1-2; TRBD1 aligns across 9 bases. The ends lost 9 bases at V and 0 bases at J; junction bases unmatched: 2. There are 13 residues in the CDR3. From germline, CDR1 is MNHEY and CDR2 SMNVEV (reference sequence). The CDR3 DNA reads as TGTGCCAGTTGGACAGGGGCTAACTATGGCTACACCTTC. Residues: CASWTGANYGYTF.

This clonotype was detected only a few times. The chain joins TRBV10-3 to TRBJ2-3; 7 bases align to TRBD1. Looked up from germline, CDR1 is ENHRY and CDR2 is SYGVKD. The CDR3 is 16 amino acids. J gave up 4 bases and V 3 bases, and 10 bases lay outside the gene matches. CDR3 DNA: TGTGCCATCAGTGAACAGGGGTTTGGATCCCCAGATACGCAGTATTTT. Protein product: CAISEQGFGSPDTQYF.

V usage is TRBV20-1 and J usage is TRBJ2-3; 10 positions agree with TRBD1. Germline trimming cut 5 bases from V and 4 bases from J; bases unmatched to any gene: 9. This CDR3 spans 15 amino acids. The germline V gene encodes CDR1 DFQATT and CDR2 SNEGSKA (reference sequence). CDR3 DNA sequence: TGCAGTGCTGCGCAGACAGGGGGCAGGGCAGATACGCAGTATTTT. This gives the protein CSAAQTGGRADTQYF.

The V gene is TRBV4-1, the J gene TRBJ2-2, with D possibly TRBD2 on 5 matching bases. V was shortened by 3 bases and J by 6 bases, with 20 bases between the two germline ends. CDR1 and CDR2 from the germline V gene are MGHRA and YSYEKL. CDR3 length: 17 amino acids. The CDR3 sequence is CASSHLVLRTVAGELFF. CDR3 DNA: TGCGCCAGCAGCCACCTCGTACTAAGGACTGTGGCCGGGGAGCTGTTTTTT.

This clonotype was seen repeatedly, ten times or more. Compared with germline, one end of the junction differs, possibly owing to a read error. The rearrangement joins TRBV5-1 to TRBJ1-1, with D unclear. Germline V CDR1 and CDR2: SGHRS, YFSETQ. This CDR3 spans 14 amino acids. CDR3 sequence (DNA): TGTGCCAGCAGCTTAGGAGCGGGGAACACTGAAGCTTTCTTT. Residues: CASSLGAGNTEAFF.

This clonotype was seen only a few times. CDR3 region: CASSLAGSGGYGYTF. The DNA of the CDR3 is TGCGCCAGCAGCTTGGCAGGGAGCGGTGGCTATGGCTACACCTTC. The chain combines TRBV5-1 with TRBJ1-2, with D tentatively TRBD1 (5 bases). CDR1 is SGHRS and CDR2 is YFSETQ in the germline V gene. This CDR3 is built from 15 residues. Trimming removed 0 bases at V and 4 bases at J, with 13 bases between.

The chain recombines TRBV10-3 with TRBJ2-5; D possibly corresponds to TRBD2 (5 bases). Germline V gene sequence: CDR1 ENHRY, CDR2 SYGVKD. The CDR3 length is 17 residues. V was shortened by 6 bases and J by 4 bases, with 24 bases between the two germline ends. CDR3 loop: CAISRPGSRAGRETQYF. In nucleotides, the CDR3 is TGTGCCATCAGCAGGCCAGGTTCGCGGGCGGGCCGAGAGACCCAGTACTTC.

The V and J genes are TRBV12-3 or TRBV12-4 and TRBJ1-1; no clear D. The CDR3 has 12 residues. Trimming removed 6 bases at V and 11 bases at J, with 16 bases between. DNA for the CDR3: TGTGCCAGCAGGGAAGGGAAGGGATCGGCTTTCTTT. Translated, it gives CASREGKGSAFF.